The 10 T cell receptor beta chains below come from one sample, sequenced in a study of T cell changes during pregnancy in multiple sclerosis. The assay was immunoSEQ multiplex PCR, and TCRdb's table has in-frame clones only and misses some. This sample has 57,000 or so clones, with about nine tenths found just once. The sequencing used peripheral blood, collected in the second trimester of pregnancy. The receptors derive from a female donor with multiple sclerosis, enrolled in a pregnancy study.

The gene calls are TRBV9 and TRBJ1-6; 8 bases fit TRBD1. The CDR3 has 17 amino acids. Germline V gene sequence: CDR1 SGDLS, CDR2 YYNGEE. Trimming cost V 3 bases and J 7 bases; bases outside gene matches: 12. The CDR3 nucleotides are TGTGCCAGCAGCGGCAGTCGAGCGACAGGGGCGAATTCACCCCTCCACTTT. Translation gives CASSGSRATGANSPLHF. The full variable domain, rest sourced from reference TRBV9 and TRBJ1-6, is DSGVTQTPKHLITATGQRVTLRCSPRSGDLSVYWYQQSLDQGLQFLIQYYNGEERAKGNILERFSAQQFPDLHSELNLSSLELGDSALYFCASSGSRATGANSPLHFGNGTRLTVT.

In DNA form, the CDR3 reads TGTGCCAGCAGCTCGGCGGGAAGCATCAATGAGCAGTTCTTC. Protein product: CASSSAGSINEQFF. This sequence joins TRBV7-9 and TRBJ2-1, with D perhaps matching TRBD2 (6 bases). This CDR3 has 14 residues. Trimming took off 4 bases at V and 6 bases at J, with 13 bases between the two ends. Germline assignment: CDR1 SEHNR and CDR2 FQNEAQ (reference sequence).

The V gene is TRBV9, the J gene TRBJ1-2; 8 bases align to TRBD1. Per the germline V gene, CDR1 is SGDLS and CDR2 is YYNGEE. With V trimmed by 0 bases and J by 3 bases, 7 bases remained unmatched. The CDR3 has 16 amino acids. CDR3 DNA sequence: TGTGCCAGCAGCGTAGGTGGACAGGGAGGGTACTATGGCTACACCTTC. Its protein is CASSVGGQGGYYGYTF.

The CDR3, as DNA: TGTGCCAGCAGCCACAGGGAAGACTATGGCTACACCTTC. Translation: CASSHREDYGYTF. This sequence joins TRBV7-9 and TRBJ1-2, with D possibly TRBD1 on 6 matching bases. Germline V CDR1 and CDR2: SEHNR, FQNEAQ (reference sequence). The CDR3 totals 13 residues. Trimming removed 5 bases at V and 3 bases at J, with 10 bases between.

The chain carries TRBV28 and TRBJ1-2, with D perhaps TRBD1 (5 bases). Trimming shortened V by 7 bases and J by 1 base, and 19 bases separated the two germline ends. This CDR3 is built from 16 residues. Per germline, CDR1 MDHEN and CDR2 SYDVKM. The CDR3 sequence is CASITAGASSNYGYTF. In DNA form, the CDR3 reads TGTGCCAGCATCACCGCTGGGGCAAGTAGTAACTATGGCTACACCTTC.

The chain employs TRBV18 and TRBJ2-2; D might be TRBD2 (5 bases). The germline V gene has CDR1 KGHSH and CDR2 LQKENI. The CDR3 length is 15 residues. Trimming took off 6 bases at V and 3 bases at J, with 14 bases between the two ends. DNA for the CDR3: TGTGCCAGCTCTTCGGCCGCCGGGGACACCGGGGAGCTGTTTTTT. It yields the protein CASSSAAGDTGELFF.

The chain couples TRBV6-5 to TRBJ1-1, with D possibly matching TRBD1 (5 bases). CDR3 length: 12 residues. Germline V gene data show CDR1 as MNHEY and CDR2 as SVGAGI. V lost 4 bases and J lost 3, with 6 bases in between. The CDR3: CASSWGDTEAFF. CDR3 DNA sequence: TGTGCCAGCAGTTGGGGGGACACTGAAGCTTTCTTT.

V gene TRBV4-1 combines with J gene TRBJ2-5; D unresolved. Germline V gene lookup returns CDR1 MGHRA and CDR2 YSYEKL. This CDR3 has 13 amino acids. Trimming left V 4 bases short and J 9 bases short, with 15 bases between. CDR3: CASSPNLGRAQYF. The CDR3 DNA reads TGCGCCAGCAGCCCGAACCTTGGTCGCGCCCAGTACTTC.

This chain joins TRBV7-3 and TRBJ2-5; possible D gene TRBD1, 6 bases. The CDR3 runs 14 residues. V dropped 5 bases and J dropped 2 bases, with 12 bases sitting between them. The germline CDR1 and CDR2 sequences are SGHTA and FQGTGA. The CDR3 protein is CASSPTGMQETQYF. CDR3 DNA: TGTGCCAGCAGCCCAACAGGGATGCAAGAGACCCAGTACTTC.

The chain is built from TRBV4-3 and TRBJ2-3; D might be TRBD1 (5 bases). CDR3 length: 15 residues. Germline loops: CDR1 LGHNA, CDR2 YSLEER. The germline V and J ends were trimmed by 1 base and 2 bases, with 10 bases remaining between them. The CDR3 sequence is CASSQGGRDTDTQYF. CDR3 DNA: TGCGCCAGCAGCCAAGGGGGCAGGGACACAGATACGCAGTATTTT.